This T cell receptor beta chain was documented in a study of cytomegalovirus exposure and HLA in healthy donors. 60 Vbeta and 13 Jbeta primers were used in PCR. TCRdb's table, derived via immunoSEQ multiplex PCR, lists solely in-frame clones and lacks some. Of 160,000 or so clones in the sample, approximately 70% were seen once. This clone turned up a few times. Its specificity is not known. General study results and limits: Versus the approximately 670-donor mean, an Asian-associated ancestry cluster reportedly showed fewer N-insertions in a later analysis. Common viral pathogens (according to a later analysis) appeared linked to several of the most significant clusters.

Per the germline V gene, CDR1 is MNHEY and CDR2 is SMNVEV (reference sequence). The germline V and J ends were trimmed by 2 bases and 0 bases, with 8 bases remaining between them. CDR3 length: 14 residues. The V call is TRBV27, the J call TRBJ2-7, with a possible D match to TRBD2 (6 bases). The sequenced material came from PBMCs. The TCR originated in a man aged 18 to 30 in good health and CMV-seropositive. The CDR3 here is CASSLGDCSYEQYV. DNA for the CDR3: TGTGCCAGCAGTTTAGGGGACTGCTCCTACGAGCAGTACGTC.